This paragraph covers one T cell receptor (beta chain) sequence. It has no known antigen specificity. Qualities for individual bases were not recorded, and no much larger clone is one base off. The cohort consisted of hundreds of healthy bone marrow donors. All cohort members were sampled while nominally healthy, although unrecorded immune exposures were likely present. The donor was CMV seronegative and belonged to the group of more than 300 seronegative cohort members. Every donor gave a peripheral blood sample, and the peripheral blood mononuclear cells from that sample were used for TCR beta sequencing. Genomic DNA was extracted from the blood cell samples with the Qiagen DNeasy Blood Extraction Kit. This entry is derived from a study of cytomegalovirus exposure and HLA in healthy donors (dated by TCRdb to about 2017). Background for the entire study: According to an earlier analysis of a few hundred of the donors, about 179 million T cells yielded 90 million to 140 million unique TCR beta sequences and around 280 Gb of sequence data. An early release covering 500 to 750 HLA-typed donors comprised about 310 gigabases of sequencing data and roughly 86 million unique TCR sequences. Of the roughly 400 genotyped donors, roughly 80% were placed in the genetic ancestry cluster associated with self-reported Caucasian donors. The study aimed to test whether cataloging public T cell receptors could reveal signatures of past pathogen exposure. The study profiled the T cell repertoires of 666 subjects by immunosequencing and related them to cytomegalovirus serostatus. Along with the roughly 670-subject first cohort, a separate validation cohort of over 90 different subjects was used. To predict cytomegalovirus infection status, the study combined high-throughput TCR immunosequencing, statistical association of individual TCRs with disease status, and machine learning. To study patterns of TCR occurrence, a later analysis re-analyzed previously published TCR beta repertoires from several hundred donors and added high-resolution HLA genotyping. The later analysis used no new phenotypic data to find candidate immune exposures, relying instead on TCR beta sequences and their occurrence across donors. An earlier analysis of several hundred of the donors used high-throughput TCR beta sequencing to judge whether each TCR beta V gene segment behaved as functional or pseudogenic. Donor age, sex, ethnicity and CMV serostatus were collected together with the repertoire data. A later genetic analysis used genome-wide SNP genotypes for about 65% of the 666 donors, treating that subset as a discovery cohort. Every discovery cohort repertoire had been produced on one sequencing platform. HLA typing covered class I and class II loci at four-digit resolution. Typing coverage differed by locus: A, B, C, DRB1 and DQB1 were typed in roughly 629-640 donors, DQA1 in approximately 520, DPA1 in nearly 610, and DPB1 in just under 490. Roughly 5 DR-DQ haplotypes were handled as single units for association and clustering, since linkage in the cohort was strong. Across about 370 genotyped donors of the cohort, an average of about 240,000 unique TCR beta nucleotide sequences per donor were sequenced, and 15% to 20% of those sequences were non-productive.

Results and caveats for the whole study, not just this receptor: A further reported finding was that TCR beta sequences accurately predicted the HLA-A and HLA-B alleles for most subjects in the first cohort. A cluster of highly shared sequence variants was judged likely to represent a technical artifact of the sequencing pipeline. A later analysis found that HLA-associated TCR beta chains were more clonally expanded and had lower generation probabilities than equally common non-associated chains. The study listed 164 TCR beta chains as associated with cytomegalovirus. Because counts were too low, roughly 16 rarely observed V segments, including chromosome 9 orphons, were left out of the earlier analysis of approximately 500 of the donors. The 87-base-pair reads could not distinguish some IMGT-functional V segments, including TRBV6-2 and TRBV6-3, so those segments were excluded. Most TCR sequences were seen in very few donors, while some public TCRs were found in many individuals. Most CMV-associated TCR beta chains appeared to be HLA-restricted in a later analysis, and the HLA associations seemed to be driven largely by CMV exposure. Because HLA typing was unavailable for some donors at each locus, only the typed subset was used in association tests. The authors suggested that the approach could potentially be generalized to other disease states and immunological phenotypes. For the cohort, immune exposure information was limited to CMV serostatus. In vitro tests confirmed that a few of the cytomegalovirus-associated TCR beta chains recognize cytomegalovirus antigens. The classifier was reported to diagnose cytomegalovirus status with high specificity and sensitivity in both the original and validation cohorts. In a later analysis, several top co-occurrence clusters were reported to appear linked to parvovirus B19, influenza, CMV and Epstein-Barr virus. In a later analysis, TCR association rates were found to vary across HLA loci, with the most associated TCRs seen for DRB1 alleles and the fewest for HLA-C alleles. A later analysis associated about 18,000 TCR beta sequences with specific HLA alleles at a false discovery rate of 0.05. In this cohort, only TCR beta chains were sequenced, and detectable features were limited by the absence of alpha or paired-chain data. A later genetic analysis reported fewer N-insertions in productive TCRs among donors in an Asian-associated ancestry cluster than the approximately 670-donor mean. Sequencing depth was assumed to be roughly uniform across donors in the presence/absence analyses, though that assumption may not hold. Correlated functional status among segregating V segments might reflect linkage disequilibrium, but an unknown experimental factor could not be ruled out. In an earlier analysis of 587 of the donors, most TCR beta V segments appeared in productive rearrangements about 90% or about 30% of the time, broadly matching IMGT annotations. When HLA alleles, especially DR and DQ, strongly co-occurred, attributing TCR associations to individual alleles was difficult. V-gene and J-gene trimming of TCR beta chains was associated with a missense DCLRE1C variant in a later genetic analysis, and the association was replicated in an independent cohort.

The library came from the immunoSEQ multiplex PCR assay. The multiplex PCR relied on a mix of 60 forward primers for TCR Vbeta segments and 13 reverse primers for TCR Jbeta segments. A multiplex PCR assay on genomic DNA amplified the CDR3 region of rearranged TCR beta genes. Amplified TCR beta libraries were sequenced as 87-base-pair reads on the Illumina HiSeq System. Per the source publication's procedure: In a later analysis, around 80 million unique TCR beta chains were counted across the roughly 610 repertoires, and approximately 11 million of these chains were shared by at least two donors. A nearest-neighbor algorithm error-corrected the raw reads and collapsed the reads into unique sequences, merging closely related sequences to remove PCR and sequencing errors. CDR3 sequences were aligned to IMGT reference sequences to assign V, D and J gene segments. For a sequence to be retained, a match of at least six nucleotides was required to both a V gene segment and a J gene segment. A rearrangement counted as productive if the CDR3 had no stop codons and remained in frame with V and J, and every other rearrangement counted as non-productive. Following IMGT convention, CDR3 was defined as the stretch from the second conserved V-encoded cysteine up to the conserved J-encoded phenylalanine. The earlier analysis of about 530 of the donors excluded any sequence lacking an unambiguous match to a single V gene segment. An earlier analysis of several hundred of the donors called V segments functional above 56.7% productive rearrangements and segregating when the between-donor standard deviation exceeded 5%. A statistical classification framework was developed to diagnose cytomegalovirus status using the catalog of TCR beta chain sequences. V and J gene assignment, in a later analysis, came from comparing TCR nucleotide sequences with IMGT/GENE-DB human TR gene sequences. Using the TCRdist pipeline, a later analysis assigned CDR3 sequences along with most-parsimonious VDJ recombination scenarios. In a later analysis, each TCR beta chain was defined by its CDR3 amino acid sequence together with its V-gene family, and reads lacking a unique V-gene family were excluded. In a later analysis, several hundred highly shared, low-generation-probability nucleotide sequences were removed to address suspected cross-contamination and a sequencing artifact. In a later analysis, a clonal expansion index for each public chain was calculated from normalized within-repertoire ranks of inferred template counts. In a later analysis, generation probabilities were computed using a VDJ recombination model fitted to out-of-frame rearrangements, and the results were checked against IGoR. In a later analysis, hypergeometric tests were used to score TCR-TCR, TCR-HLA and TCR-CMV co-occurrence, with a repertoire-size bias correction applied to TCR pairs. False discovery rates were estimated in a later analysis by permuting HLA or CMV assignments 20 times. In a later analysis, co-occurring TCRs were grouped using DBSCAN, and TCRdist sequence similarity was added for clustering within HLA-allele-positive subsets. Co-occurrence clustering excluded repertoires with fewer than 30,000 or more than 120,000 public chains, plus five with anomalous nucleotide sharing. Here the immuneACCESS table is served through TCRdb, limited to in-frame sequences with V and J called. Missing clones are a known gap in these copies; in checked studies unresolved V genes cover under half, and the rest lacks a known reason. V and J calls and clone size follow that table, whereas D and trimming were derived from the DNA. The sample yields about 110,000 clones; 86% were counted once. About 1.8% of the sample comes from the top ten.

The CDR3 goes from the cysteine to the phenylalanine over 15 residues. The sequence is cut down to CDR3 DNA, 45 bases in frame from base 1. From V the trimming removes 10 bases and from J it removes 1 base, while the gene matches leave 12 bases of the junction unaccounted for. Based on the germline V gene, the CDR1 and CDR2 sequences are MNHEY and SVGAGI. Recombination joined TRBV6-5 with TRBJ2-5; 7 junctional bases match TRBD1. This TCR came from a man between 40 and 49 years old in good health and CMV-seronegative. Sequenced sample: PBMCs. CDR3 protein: CATTWGRTGQETQYF. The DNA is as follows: TGTGCCACCACCTGGGGCAGGACAGGCCAAGAGACCCAGTACTTC.